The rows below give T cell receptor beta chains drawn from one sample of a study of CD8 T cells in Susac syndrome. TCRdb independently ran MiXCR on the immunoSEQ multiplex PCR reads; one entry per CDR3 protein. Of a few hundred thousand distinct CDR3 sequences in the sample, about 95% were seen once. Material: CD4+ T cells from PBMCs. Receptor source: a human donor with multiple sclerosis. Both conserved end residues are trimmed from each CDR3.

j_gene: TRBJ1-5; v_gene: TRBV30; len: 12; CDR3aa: AWSVQGGSGPQH
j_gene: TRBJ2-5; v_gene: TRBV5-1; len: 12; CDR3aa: ASSLGDFQETQY
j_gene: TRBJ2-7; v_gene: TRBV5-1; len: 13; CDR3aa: ASSLVGSKGSEQY
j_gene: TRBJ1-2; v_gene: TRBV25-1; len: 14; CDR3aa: ASSESGTGGNYGYT
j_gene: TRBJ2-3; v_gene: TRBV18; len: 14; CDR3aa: ASSPVYSTTADTQY
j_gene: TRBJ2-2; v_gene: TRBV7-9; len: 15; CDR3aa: ASSLRDRATNTGELF
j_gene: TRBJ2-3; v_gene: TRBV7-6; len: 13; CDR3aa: ASSYGPREQDTQY
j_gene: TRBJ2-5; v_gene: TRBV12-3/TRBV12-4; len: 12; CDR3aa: ASSLPQGRETQY
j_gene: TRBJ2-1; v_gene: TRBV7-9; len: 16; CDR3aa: ASSSPPSSGGAYNEQF
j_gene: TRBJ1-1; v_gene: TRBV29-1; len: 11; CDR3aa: SFGNGAGTEAF
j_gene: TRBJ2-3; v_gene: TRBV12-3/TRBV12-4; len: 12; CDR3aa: ASSSLASTDTQY
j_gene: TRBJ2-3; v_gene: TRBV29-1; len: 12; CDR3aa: SVEGAGMADTQY
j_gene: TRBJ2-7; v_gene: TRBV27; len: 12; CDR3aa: ASKPPGDLREQY
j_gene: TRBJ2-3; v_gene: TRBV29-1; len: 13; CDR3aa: SVSHSGGALDTQY